Listed here are 20 T cell receptor beta chains from one sample, sequenced in a study of patients and donors after allogeneic stem cell transplantation. MiXCR was run by TCRdb on the RT-PCR reads, yielding one entry per CDR3 protein. The profile covers more than 150,000 distinct CDR3 sequences, with around two fifths appearing a single time and 33% taken by the ten largest. The sample comprised blood, either unsorted or a sorted T cell fraction (not recorded which). These receptor sequences come from a human donor who was either an allogeneic HSCT recipient or a stem cell or donor lymphocyte infusion donor (not recorded which). It is not recorded whose cells these are; they may come from a transplant donor.

CDR3 DNA: TGCGCCAGCAGCTTGGACCCCGGGCTCCCAGATACGCAGTATTTT. Encoded protein: CASSLDPGLPDTQYF. The chain uses TRBV5-1 and TRBJ2-3, with D hard to call. The CDR3 has 15 amino acids. In germline, CDR1 is SGHRS, CDR2 YFSETQ. Trimming left V 0 bases short and J 4 bases short, with 12 bases between.

The CDR3, as DNA: TGCGCCAGCAGCCAAGATCGCCAGGGGAGCACCGGGGAGCTGTTTTTT. Protein: CASSQDRQGSTGELFF. The J gene is TRBJ2-2, the V gene TRBV4-3; the D gene is possibly TRBD1 (6 bases). CDR1 and CDR2 (germline): LGHNA, YSLEER. The V and J ends lost 0 bases and 4 bases respectively, with 12 bases between them. The CDR3 spans 16 residues.

The gene calls are TRBV4-2 and TRBJ2-1, with 12 bases lining up with TRBD2. The germline CDR1 and CDR2 sequences are LGHNA and YNFKEQ. CDR3 length equals 18 residues. Trimming at V came to 1 base and at J to 0 bases, leaving 4 bases not matched to a gene. The CDR3 region has the DNA TGTGCCAGCAGCCAAGGACTAGCGGGAGAACTCTCCTACAATGAGCAGTTCTTC. This sequence encodes CASSQGLAGELSYNEQFF.

The CDR3 DNA reads as TGTGCCAGCAGTTCGGGACAGGGAACTAATGAAAAACTGTTTTTT. Its translation is CASSSGQGTNEKLFF. This rearrangement joins TRBV27 to TRBJ1-4, with TRBD1 matching over 9 bases. Trimming took 4 bases from V and 1 from J; bases not matched to a gene: 1. Germline V lookup: CDR1 MNHEY, CDR2 SMNVEV (reference sequence). The CDR3 extends over 15 amino acids.

The chain couples TRBV5-1 to TRBJ2-1; 9 bases fit TRBD2. With V trimmed by 0 bases and J by 7 bases, 8 bases remained unmatched. CDR1 and CDR2 from the germline V gene are SGHRS and YFSETQ. The CDR3 is 16 amino acids. The CDR3 nucleotides are TGCGCCAGCAGCTTGGCAGTTAGCGGGAGAGGGAATGAGCAGTTCTTC. Its protein product is CASSLAVSGRGNEQFF.

Remarks on this clonotype: Here the CDR3 omits its conserved ending phenylalanine or tryptophan, so a read error is the likely source. The V and J genes are TRBV11-2 and TRBJ1-1; D gene ambiguous. The CDR3 totals 15 residues. Germline values: CDR1 SGHAT, CDR2 FQNNGV. The V and J ends lost 5 bases and 8 bases respectively, with 21 bases between them. The CDR3 sequence: CASSLPGPLPKEAFL. The CDR3 DNA follows: TGTGCCAGCAGCCTCCCCGGACCTCTTCCGAAAGAAGCTTTCTTG.

V and J are TRBV12-3 or TRBV12-4 and TRBJ1-1; unclear D gene. Trimming took off 5 bases at V and 8 bases at J, with 9 bases between the two ends. The CDR3 is made up of 11 amino acids. In DNA, the CDR3 is TGTGCCAGCAGTGCCGGGAGCGAAGCTTTCTTT. This translates into CASSAGSEAFF.

This chain links TRBV5-1 with TRBJ1-1, with 9 bases lining up with TRBD1. V trimming: 2 bases; J trimming: 1 base; junction bases outside the gene matches: 6. This CDR3 contains 16 residues. Germline V gene lookup returns CDR1 SGHRS and CDR2 YFSETQ. The chain's CDR3 is CASSFIRQGGNTEAFF. Written as DNA, the CDR3 is TGCGCCAGCAGCTTCATTAGACAGGGGGGGAACACTGAAGCTTTCTTT. The full variable domain, with the rest looked up from reference TRBV5-1 and TRBJ1-1, is KAGVTQTPRYLIKTRGQQVTLSCSPISGHRSVSWYQQTPGQGLQFLFEYFSETQRNKGNFPGRFSGRQFSNSRSEMNVSTLELGDSALYLCASSFIRQGGNTEAFFGQGTRLTVV.

In nucleotides, the CDR3 is TGCGCCAGCAGCCAACAGGGGGGGGGCGGAAACACCATATATTTT. Translating gives CASSQQGGGGNTIYF. This chain connects TRBV4-1 to TRBJ1-3; 7 nucleotides agree with TRBD1. The CDR3 runs 15 residues. From germline, CDR1 is MGHRA and CDR2 YSYEKL. Trimming cost V 2 bases and J 4 bases; bases outside gene matches: 5.

This clonotype was observed a single time. The CDR3 DNA reads TGTGCCATCAGCGGGACTAGCAAAAATTCACCCCTCCACTTT. Translating gives CAISGTSKNSPLHF. V usage is TRBV10-3 and J usage is TRBJ1-6, with D maybe TRBD1 (5 bases). This CDR3 comprises 14 residues. The V and J ends lost 6 bases and 7 bases respectively, with 13 bases between them. Germline assignment: CDR1 ENHRY and CDR2 SYGVKD.

The chain couples TRBV9 to TRBJ2-5, with D hard to call. Trimming removed 2 bases at V and 1 base at J, with 9 bases between. There are 14 residues in the CDR3. Germline CDR1 is SGDLS and CDR2 is YYNGEE. The CDR3 spells CASSVWRLQETQYF. The CDR3 nucleotides read TGTGCCAGCAGCGTGTGGAGACTCCAAGAGACCCAGTACTTC.

Worth noting for this clonotype: The junction and the germline gene differ at one end; a read error may be behind it. The V call is TRBV7-7, the J call TRBJ2-3; D is unclear. CDR1 and CDR2 from the germline V gene are SSHAT and FNYEAQ (reference sequence). The CDR3 covers 13 residues. The CDR3 sequence is CASSQIPPNPTDF. The DNA of the CDR3 is TGTGCTAGCAGCCAAATCCCCCCCAATCCTACGGATTTT.

The chain employs TRBV12-5 and TRBJ1-1, with 7 bases lining up with TRBD1. The CDR3 runs to 15 residues. V shed 7 bases, J shed 1 base, and the junction held 9 bases outside the gene matches. Looked up from germline, CDR1 is LGHNT and CDR2 is FRNRAP. For the CDR3, the DNA is TGTGCTAGTGCATTGGGACAGCCCCAGAACACTGAAGCTTTCTTT. Its protein product is CASALGQPQNTEAFF.

The V gene is TRBV5-1, the J gene TRBJ1-2; D is perhaps TRBD1 (5 bases). There are 15 residues in the CDR3. Germline CDR1 reads SGHRS; CDR2 reads YFSETQ. V was cut by 2 bases and J by 3 bases, with 14 bases left in between. For the CDR3, the DNA is TGCGCCAGCAGCTTAGGACAAGTCCGTCACTATGGCTACACCTTC. Protein product: CASSLGQVRHYGYTF.

The sample holds a few counts of this clonotype. The rearrangement joins TRBV20-1 to TRBJ1-1; D gene uncertain. Germline V gives CDR1 DFQATT, CDR2 SNEGSKA (reference sequence). The CDR3 is 12 residues long. V shed 5 bases and J shed 0 bases, with 7 bases lying between them. CDR3 DNA: TGCAGTGCTTCTATGATGAACACTGAAGCTTTCTTT. Translating gives CSASMMNTEAFF.

This clonotype was recorded at least ten times. This chain uses TRBV6-6 with TRBJ1-5; D is unclear. The V gene lost 2 bases and the J gene lost 6 bases, with 8 bases spanning the gap. The CDR3 spans 13 residues. Germline values: CDR1 MNHNY, CDR2 SVGAGI (reference sequence). The chain's CDR3 is CASSYPGSQPQHF. The DNA for the CDR3 is TGTGCCAGCAGTTACCCGGGTAGTCAGCCCCAGCATTTT.

The sample holds a few counts of this clonotype. The chain is built from TRBV6-5 and TRBJ1-1; the D is unclear. Germline V CDR1 and CDR2: MNHEY, SVGAGI. The CDR3 loop spans 14 amino acids. The V end lost 0 bases, the J end lost 2 bases, and 7 bases lay between the germline ends. CDR3 sequence: CASSYSPGNTEAFF. The CDR3 nucleotides read TGTGCCAGCAGTTACTCTCCGGGAAACACTGAAGCTTTCTTT.

This chain uses TRBV5-1 with TRBJ1-1; 10 bases align to TRBD1. The CDR3 consists of 16 residues. Germline CDR1 and CDR2: SGHRS and YFSETQ. V lost 0 bases to trimming and J lost 0 bases; unmatched junction nucleotides: 2. In DNA, the CDR3 is TGCGCCAGCAGCTTGGAGACAGGGGGCATGAACACTGAAGCTTTCTTT. It is translated as CASSLETGGMNTEAFF.

The J gene is TRBJ2-7, the V gene TRBV25-1; D not resolved. The CDR3 extends over 13 amino acids. The germline V and J ends were trimmed by 1 base and 7 bases, with 11 bases remaining between them. Germline V CDR1 and CDR2: MGHDK, SYGVNS. CDR3 DNA sequence: TGTGCCAGCAGTGAATTAACCTTTCTGGAGCAGTACTTC. Its protein is CASSELTFLEQYF.

This clonotype turned up a few times. V usage is TRBV12-3 or TRBV12-4 and J usage is TRBJ2-2, with TRBD1 as a possible D gene (5 bases). V was clipped by 6 bases and J by 11 bases, with 10 bases between them. This CDR3 is built from 11 residues. The CDR3 region is CASSHGQELFF. The DNA for the CDR3 is TGTGCCAGCAGCCATGGACAAGAGCTGTTTTTT.